A single sample gave rise to the 9 T cell receptor beta chains below, sequenced in a study of T cells in Graves' hyperthyroidism and ophthalmopathy. TCR beta CDR3 sequences were amplified from RNA transcripts. The HTBI set primed first-round TCR CDR3 RT-PCR. TCRdb used MiXCR to reprocess the multiplex PCR reads, holding one entry per CDR3 protein. The sample includes about 840,000 distinct CDR3 sequences, about 38% of them seen just once. The sample consisted of blood. All receptors come from a man aged 18 to 29 with Graves' hyperthyroidism.

In its sample, this clonotype was seen many times. CDR3 sequence (DNA): TGTGCCAGCAGCTTAGGTGCCCAGGGGGCGACGGAGACCCAGTACTTC. As protein: CASSLGAQGATETQYF. V and J are TRBV7-6 and TRBJ2-5, with 8 bases aligning to TRBD1. With 1 base clipped from V and 5 bases from J, the junction kept 9 bases outside the gene matches. This CDR3 is 16 amino acids long. The germline gives CDR1 SGHVS, CDR2 FNYEAQ. The full variable domain, in which reference TRBV7-6 and TRBJ2-5 provide the parts outside the CDR3, is GAGVSQSPRYKVTKRGQDVALRCDPISGHVSLYWYRQALGQGPEFLTYFNYEAQQDKSGLPNDRFSAERPEGSISTLTIQRTEQRDSAMYRCASSLGAQGATETQYFGPGTRLLVL.

Points on this clonotype: A much larger clone sits a single nucleotide away, making a read error possible. J is TRBJ1-1 and V is TRBV25-1; maybe TRBD1 (6 bases). The CDR3 contains 14 residues. V lost 7 bases and J 3 bases, leaving 15 bases between the germline ends. Germline CDR1 is MGHDK and CDR2 is SYGVNS. The CDR3 reads CASIRGGAYTEAFF. The CDR3 region has the DNA TGTGCCAGCATCCGCGGGGGGGCATACACTGAAGCTTTCTTT.

The V and J genes are TRBV20-1 and TRBJ2-2; the D is unclear. The germline gives CDR1 DFQATT, CDR2 SNEGSKA (reference sequence). This CDR3 has 15 residues. Trimming removed 1 base at V and 3 bases at J, with 12 bases between. Here the CDR3 DNA reads TGCAGTGCTAGAGGGACGGATGGCTACACCGGGGAGCTGTTTTTT. Translating it yields CSARGTDGYTGELFF.

About this clonotype itself: This may stem from a read error, because a much larger clone lies one nucleotide away. This rearrangement joins TRBV29-1 to TRBJ2-2, with 7 positions matching TRBD1. The germline CDR1 and CDR2 sequences are SQVTM and ANQGSEA. CDR3 size: 15 residues. The CDR3 DNA reads as TGCAGCGTTGACCCGGGACAGCAATACACCAGGGAGCTGTTTTTT. Amino acid sequence: CSVDPGQQYTRELFF.

The chain links TRBV7-6 to TRBJ2-5; no firm D call. CDR3 length: 14 amino acids. Germline values: CDR1 SGHVS, CDR2 FNYEAQ. V shed 5 bases and J shed 3 bases, with 13 bases lying between them. This CDR3 reads CASSQAMAEETQYF. The DNA of the CDR3 is TGTGCCAGCAGCCAAGCCATGGCAGAAGAGACCCAGTACTTC.

The V call is TRBV19, the J call TRBJ1-5; D ambiguous. V was clipped by 2 bases and J by 5 bases, with 10 bases between them. Per germline, CDR1 LNHDA and CDR2 SQIVND (reference sequence). The CDR3 runs 14 residues. The CDR3 sequence: CASSISGRDQPQHF. The CDR3 DNA reads TGTGCCAGTAGTATATCGGGTCGGGATCAGCCCCAGCATTTT.

In this sample, this clonotype turned up many times. This sequence joins TRBV19 and TRBJ2-2; weak D call: TRBD1 (5 bases). The V end lost 6 bases, the J end lost 0 bases, and 8 bases lay between the germline ends. Germline CDR1 is LNHDA and CDR2 is SQIVND (reference sequence). This CDR3 is 14 amino acids long. CDR3 sequence (DNA): TGTGCCAGTAGCGACAGTTCGAACACCGGGGAGCTGTTTTTT. It encodes CASSDSSNTGELFF. Looking up the rest from reference TRBV19 and TRBJ2-2 gives the full variable domain: DGGITQSPKYLFRKEGQNVTLSCEQNLNHDAMYWYRQDPGQGLRLIYYSQIVNDFQKGDIAEGYSVSREKKESFPLTVTSAQKNPTAFYLCASSDSSNTGELFFGEGSRLTVL.

The chain couples TRBV4-2 to TRBJ1-2, with D possibly matching TRBD1 (6 bases). CDR3 length: 13 amino acids. Trimming took off 5 bases at V and 8 bases at J, with 15 bases between the two ends. Per germline, CDR1 LGHNA and CDR2 YNFKEQ. The CDR3 sequence is CASSLGTLSGYTF. The CDR3 region has the DNA TGTGCCAGCAGCTTGGGGACACTTTCAGGCTACACCTTC.

This clonotype was counted only a few times. The rearrangement uses TRBV29-1 and TRBJ2-7; 7 nucleotides align to TRBD2. The CDR3 has 14 residues. The germline V gene has CDR1 SQVTM and CDR2 ANQGSEA. Trimming cost V 6 bases and J 0 bases; bases outside gene matches: 8. In nucleotides, the CDR3 is TGCAGCGTAGCACCCGGGACTATCTCCTACGAGCAGTACTTC. Protein sequence: CSVAPGTISYEQYF.